This TCR beta chain emerged from a study of blood T cell repertoires in COVID-19. V was pared by 1 base and J by 15 bases, with 16 bases between. This CDR3 is 13 amino acids long. The germline V gene encodes CDR1 LNHNV and CDR2 YYDKDF (reference sequence). Here immunoSEQ multiplex PCR was the method, and the copy in TCRdb shows in-frame clones only, minus some. Of tens of thousands of clones in the sample, about 83% are singletons; the top ten hold over 5%. The J gene is TRBJ2-1, the V gene TRBV15, with a possible D match to TRBD2 (5 bases). Sample: peripheral blood. The clonotype originates from a woman aged 60-75 years with acute or convalescent COVID-19. In DNA form, the CDR3 reads TGTGCCACCAGCAGAGCCCTCTACGGGGATGTGTTCTTC. Residues: CATSRALYGDVFF.